The 10 T cell receptor beta chains given below trace back to one sample, sequenced in a study of blood T cell repertoires in COVID-19. Sequencing was performed with immunoSEQ multiplex PCR; in TCRdb, only in-frame clones are kept and a portion is missing. The profile shows roughly 250,000 clones, over 75% of them singletons. The material sequenced was peripheral blood. These receptors were collected from a human donor in a cohort sampled during active COVID-19.

V and J are TRBV6-5 and TRBJ2-1; 9 bases are shared with TRBD2. V lost 2 bases to trimming and J lost 5 bases; unmatched junction nucleotides: 7. Per the germline V gene, CDR1 is MNHEY and CDR2 is SVGAGI. This CDR3 region has 16 residues. The CDR3 here is CASSYRVAGAHNEQFF. The CDR3 coding sequence is TGTGCCAGCAGTTACAGGGTAGCGGGGGCCCACAATGAGCAGTTCTTC.

J is TRBJ2-1 and V is TRBV7-3; 12 bases line up with TRBD2. CDR3 length: 15 residues. V was pared by 5 bases and J by 5 bases, with 4 bases of the junction left unmatched. Germline loops: CDR1 SGHTA, CDR2 FQGTGA. CDR3 DNA sequence: TGTGCCAGCAGCCCGGGACTAGCGGGCAACAATGAGCAGTTCTTC. Its translation is CASSPGLAGNNEQFF.

This clone was counted only a few times. The CDR3 sequence: CASSLTLGGLVYEQYF. The CDR3 region has the DNA TGCGCCAGCAGCTTGACCCTTGGGGGACTCGTCTACGAGCAGTACTTC. V and J are TRBV5-1 and TRBJ2-7; D might be TRBD2 (6 bases). The CDR3 has 16 residues. Trimming removed 1 base at V and 3 bases at J, with 17 bases between. Germline-derived CDR1 and CDR2 are SGHRS and YFSETQ.

CDR3 coding DNA: TGTGCCAGCAGTCCCCTAGGCGCAGGGAACTATGGCTACACCTTC. Amino acid sequence: CASSPLGAGNYGYTF. The rearrangement joins TRBV28 to TRBJ1-2; tentatively, D is TRBD1 (5 bases). CDR3 length: 15 residues. V gave up 5 bases and J gave up 2 bases, with 15 bases separating them. The V gene's germline CDR1 is MDHEN and CDR2 SYDVKM.

The rearrangement joins TRBV5-1 to TRBJ2-3, with a weak D call TRBD1 (6 bases). The germline V and J ends were trimmed by 2 bases and 3 bases, with 16 bases remaining between them. The germline CDR1 and CDR2 sequences are SGHRS and YFSETQ. This CDR3 is 16 amino acids long. The CDR3 DNA is TGCGCCAGCAGCTTAGACAGGAACCTCATGACAGATACGCAGTATTTT. Protein: CASSLDRNLMTDTQYF.

This chain connects TRBV4-3 to TRBJ2-7; D unclear. This CDR3 has 14 amino acids. The germline V gene has CDR1 LGHNA and CDR2 YSLEER. V lost 0 bases to trimming and J lost 1 base, with 7 bases between them. CDR3 bases: TGCGCCAGCAGCCAAGATCCAGATTCCTACGAGCAGTACTTC. It encodes CASSQDPDSYEQYF.

The V and J genes are TRBV7-2 and TRBJ1-5; D is unclear. This CDR3 contains 15 residues. CDR1 and CDR2 from the germline V gene are SGHTA and FQGNSA. Deletions cut 1 base from V and 1 base from J, with 8 bases between. This CDR3 reads CASSLGGRSNQPQHF. The CDR3 DNA is TGTGCCAGCAGCTTAGGTGGGAGGAGCAATCAGCCCCAGCATTTT.

The chain carries TRBV2 and TRBJ1-2; 7 bases match TRBD1. Unmatched junction bases numbered 12, after V lost 2 bases and J lost 12 bases. Germline assignment: CDR1 SNHLY and CDR2 FYNNEI. The CDR3 has 14 amino acids. The CDR3 loop reads CASSEFRTGLADTF. For the CDR3, the DNA is TGTGCCAGCAGTGAATTTAGGACAGGCCTCGCGGACACCTTC.

The rearrangement uses TRBV11-3 and TRBJ2-2; D is ambiguous. CDR1 SGHNT and CDR2 YENEEA come from the germline V gene. This CDR3 comprises 13 residues. V was cut by 5 bases and J by 4 bases, with 8 bases left in between. The CDR3 loop reads CASSRGVTGELFF. CDR3 DNA: TGTGCCAGCAGCCGAGGTGTCACCGGGGAGCTGTTTTTT.

This chain joins TRBV5-8 and TRBJ2-3, with 7 positions matching TRBD1. Germline lookup yields CDR1 SGHTS and CDR2 YDEGEE. The ends lost 1 base at V and 4 bases at J; junction bases unmatched: 0. This CDR3 has 13 residues. DNA for the CDR3: TGTGCCAGCAGCTTGCAGGGGGCAGATACGCAGTATTTT. Translated: CASSLQGADTQYF.